What follows is one TCR beta chain and its context. TCRdb's copy holds only in-frame clones and misses some; the assay was immunoSEQ multiplex PCR. The table includes about 1 million clones, roughly 70% detected once. The CDR3 has 13 residues. V lost 2 bases and J 4 bases, leaving 7 bases between the germline ends. Germline loops: CDR1 SGHTA, CDR2 FQGNSA. These data originate in a study of shared clonotypes between healthy human individuals. Study at large: Three plates each covered CD4 naive and memory; CD8 naive two, CD8 memory one.

This rearrangement joins TRBV7-2 to TRBJ2-3, with D unclear. Sequenced material: memory CD4+ T cells sorted from blood. The subset here: CD45RA-negative fraction. This clonotype was sampled from a man aged 18 to 29 in good health. For the CDR3, the DNA is TGTGCCAGCAGCTTATGGGTGGCAGATACGCAGTATTTT. Its protein is CASSLWVADTQYF.